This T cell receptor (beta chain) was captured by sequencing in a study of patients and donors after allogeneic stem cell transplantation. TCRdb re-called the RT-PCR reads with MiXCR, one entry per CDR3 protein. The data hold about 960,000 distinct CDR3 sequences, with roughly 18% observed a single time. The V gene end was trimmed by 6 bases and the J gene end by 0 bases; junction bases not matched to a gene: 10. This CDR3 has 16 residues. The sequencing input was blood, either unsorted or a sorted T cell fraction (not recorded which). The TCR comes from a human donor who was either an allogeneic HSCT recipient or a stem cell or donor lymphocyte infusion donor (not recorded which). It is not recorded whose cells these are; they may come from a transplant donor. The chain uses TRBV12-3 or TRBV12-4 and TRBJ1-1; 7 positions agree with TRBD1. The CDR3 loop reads CASRLFGDSLNTEAFF. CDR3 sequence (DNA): TGTGCCAGCAGATTGTTCGGGGACAGCTTGAACACTGAAGCTTTCTTT.